These T cell receptor beta chains were read from a single sample in a study of OX40 agonist ivuxolimab in advanced cancers. The data were produced by immunoSEQ multiplex PCR, yet TCRdb's version contains in-frame clones alone and is incomplete. In the table there are around 46,000 clones, 91% of which are singletons. The material sequenced was CD4+ or CD8+ T cells sorted from blood, taken in a trial of the OX40 agonist ivuxolimab. The receptors were gathered from an adult with an advanced solid tumor such as melanoma, head and neck, liver or kidney cancer. Both conserved end residues are part of each CDR3. The D gene is left open where the match is weak. Rows give clone size only sometimes, using once, few, many, or a class for an expanded clone.

D gene,J gene,clone size,V gene,CDR3 protein,CDR3 DNA
TRBD2,TRBJ2-3,.,TRBV4-2,CASSQDIPSGVGDTQYF,TGTGCCAGCAGCCAAGATATTCCTAGCGGGGTTGGGGATACGCAGTATTTT
.,TRBJ2-1,.,TRBV2,CASSVGMAGFSYNEQFF,TGTGCCAGCAGTGTTGGTATGGCGGGATTCTCCTACAATGAGCAGTTCTTC
TRBD1,TRBJ2-5,.,TRBV6-5,CASSYMRTGGWETQYF,TGTGCCAGCAGTTACATGCGGACAGGGGGTTGGGAGACCCAGTACTTC
.,TRBJ1-1,.,TRBV7-8,CASSLGGTVNTEAFF,TGTGCCAGCAGCTTAGGGGGGACGGTGAACACTGAAGCTTTCTTT
.,TRBJ2-3,.,TRBV18,CASSPGSTDTQYF,TGTGCCAGCTCCCCGGGGAGCACAGATACGCAGTATTTT
.,TRBJ2-2,.,TRBV6-1,CASSENSVITGGETGELFF,TGTGCCAGCAGTGAAAACAGTGTGATAACAGGGGGGGAGACCGGGGAGCTGTTTTTT
.,TRBJ2-1,.,TRBV6-4,CASSSPTGIYNEQFF,TGTGCCAGCAGTTCCCCGACGGGGATCTACAATGAGCAGTTCTTC
.,TRBJ1-6,.,TRBV11-2,CASSANRDKVPIVALHF,TGTGCCAGCAGCGCTAACAGGGACAAAGTCCCCATCGTGGCCCTCCACTTT
TRBD2,TRBJ2-3,.,TRBV7-9,CASSSLAGGITDTQYF,TGTGCCAGCAGCTCGTTAGCGGGGGGGATCACAGATACGCAGTATTTT
TRBD2,TRBJ2-1,once,TRBV4-1,CASSQVLAGRIYNEQFF,TGCGCCAGCAGCCAAGTACTAGCGGGTCGTATCTACAATGAGCAGTTCTTC
.,TRBJ2-1,.,TRBV7-9,CASSLEAHYNEQFF,TGTGCCAGCAGCTTGGAAGCGCACTACAATGAGCAGTTCTTC
TRBD1,TRBJ1-4,.,TRBV5-6,CASSPGTGYWEKLFF,TGTGCCAGCAGCCCGGGGACAGGGTATTGGGAAAAACTGTTTTTT
TRBD2,TRBJ2-1,.,TRBV12-5,CASGTSGNEQFF,TGTGCTAGTGGCACTAGCGGGAACGAGCAGTTCTTC
.,TRBJ2-1,.,TRBV27,CASSILRDVEQFF,TGTGCCAGCAGTATCCTCAGGGACGTTGAGCAGTTCTTC